The 32 T cell receptor beta chains presented below share a single source sample, sequenced in a study of T cell responses to AZD1222 COVID-19 vaccine. Some clones are missing from TCRdb's copy, which holds only in-frame ones; the method was immunoSEQ multiplex PCR. The sample records about 110,000 clones, about 85% being singletons. This sample comprised peripheral blood, obtained 28 days after the second AZD1222 dose. These receptors came from an adult who received the AZD1222 COVID-19 vaccine.

This rearrangement joins TRBV19 to TRBJ2-6; TRBD1 might be the D (5 bases). Germline V gene lookup returns CDR1 LNHDA and CDR2 SQIVND (reference sequence). The CDR3 runs 16 residues. The germline V and J ends were trimmed by 11 bases and 0 bases, with 17 bases remaining between them. The CDR3 loop reads CASSGAGNSGANVLTF. As DNA, the CDR3 is TGTGCCTCTAGTGGGGCAGGGAACTCTGGGGCCAACGTCCTGACTTTC. Full variable domain (rest looked up from reference TRBV19 and TRBJ2-6): DGGITQSPKYLFRKEGQNVTLSCEQNLNHDAMYWYRQDPGQGLRLIYYSQIVNDFQKGDIAEGYSVSREKKESFPLTVTSAQKNPTAFYLCASSGAGNSGANVLTFGAGSRLTVL.

The chain carries TRBV2 and TRBJ2-3; D uncertain. The CDR3 runs to 15 residues. Germline V lookup: CDR1 SNHLY, CDR2 FYNNEI. V was clipped by 3 bases and J by 0 bases, with 10 bases between them. The CDR3 region has the DNA TGTGCCAGCAGTGAGGCAGCCTCTAGCACAGATACGCAGTATTTT. It yields the protein CASSEAASSTDTQYF.

The V and J genes are TRBV5-1 and TRBJ1-1; 7 bases fit TRBD1. The CDR3 runs 14 residues. From germline, CDR1 is SGHRS and CDR2 YFSETQ. Trimming at V came to 4 bases and at J to 2 bases, leaving 5 bases not matched to a gene. DNA for the CDR3: TGCGCCAGCAGCCAGGGGACAGCTAACACTGAAGCTTTCTTT. Translation: CASSQGTANTEAFF.

V is TRBV15 and J is TRBJ2-7, with 10 bases lining up with TRBD1. V trimming: 6 bases; J trimming: 2 bases; junction bases outside the gene matches: 4. The CDR3 has 14 residues. CDR1 is LNHNV, CDR2 YYDKDF, per germline (reference sequence). The CDR3 DNA follows: TGTGCCACCAGTGTCGACAGGGGGCCCTACGAGCAGTACTTC. Its protein is CATSVDRGPYEQYF.

The rearrangement links TRBV11-3 to TRBJ2-2; D uncertain. The CDR3 has 16 amino acids. V was cut by 0 bases and J by 3 bases, with 11 bases left in between. The germline V gene encodes CDR1 SGHNT and CDR2 YENEEA. The CDR3 reads CASSLDRRRDTGELFF. CDR3 nucleotide sequence: TGTGCCAGCAGCTTAGACCGCCGCCGGGACACCGGGGAGCTGTTTTTT. Together with reference TRBV11-3 and TRBJ2-2, the CDR3 gives the full variable domain: EAGVVQSPRYKIIEKKQPVAFWCNPISGHNTLYWYLQNLGQGPELLIRYENEEAVDDSQLPKDRFSAERLKGVDSTLKIQPAELGDSAVYLCASSLDRRRDTGELFFGEGSRLTVL.

V and J are TRBV6-5 and TRBJ1-2, with 9 bases fitting TRBD1. The ends lost 8 bases at V and 6 bases at J; junction bases unmatched: 13. CDR1 MNHEY and CDR2 SVGAGI come from the germline V gene. The CDR3 sequence is 15 residues long. CDR3 protein: CASELQGALRNGYTF. The CDR3 DNA reads TGTGCCAGCGAATTACAGGGGGCGCTTCGGAATGGCTACACCTTC.

The chain links TRBV6-2 or TRBV6-3 to TRBJ2-7; 8 bases fit TRBD2. This CDR3 contains 15 residues. V was pared by 2 bases and J by 5 bases, with 8 bases of the junction left unmatched. In germline, CDR1 is MNHEY, CDR2 SVGEGT. DNA for the CDR3: TGTGCCAGCAGTTACGGACTAGCTGCGGGGGACGAGCAGTACTTC. Protein sequence: CASSYGLAAGDEQYF.

The chain uses TRBV4-1 and TRBJ1-2; no definite D call. Trimming stripped 0 bases from V and 2 bases from J, with 10 bases between. Per the germline V gene, CDR1 is MGHRA and CDR2 is YSYEKL. The CDR3 extends over 15 amino acids. In DNA form, the CDR3 reads TGCGCCAGCAGCCAAGACGGACGGGAAAACTATGGCTACACCTTC. It encodes CASSQDGRENYGYTF.

The V and J genes are TRBV5-1 and TRBJ1-1; the D gene is possibly TRBD1 (5 bases). V lost 0 bases to trimming and J lost 1 base, with 10 bases between them. The CDR3 length is 15 residues. Germline V gene sequence: CDR1 SGHRS, CDR2 YFSETQ. The CDR3 nucleotides read TGCGCCAGCAGCTTGGGCGGTGGGGGGAACACTGAAGCTTTCTTT. Its translation: CASSLGGGGNTEAFF. Full variable domain (missing parts from reference TRBV5-1 and TRBJ1-1): KAGVTQTPRYLIKTRGQQVTLSCSPISGHRSVSWYQQTPGQGLQFLFEYFSETQRNKGNFPGRFSGRQFSNSRSEMNVSTLELGDSALYLCASSLGGGGNTEAFFGQGTRLTVV.

The chain links TRBV6-2 or TRBV6-3 to TRBJ1-6, with a tentative D call TRBD1 (6 bases). Trimming removed 6 bases at V and 9 bases at J, with 15 bases between. The CDR3 spans 14 residues. CDR1 and CDR2 (germline): MNHEY, SVGEGT. The CDR3 DNA is TGTGCCAGCAGCCAGACAGGCGGCGGTTCACCCCTCCACTTT. This encodes CASSQTGGGSPLHF.

V usage is TRBV5-4 and J usage is TRBJ2-1, with 8 bases identical to TRBD1. There are 16 residues in the CDR3. V shed 3 bases and J 0 bases; nucleotides not matched to a gene: 5. The germline gives CDR1 SGHNT, CDR2 YYREEE (reference sequence). CDR3: CASSSEGTGSYNEQFF. CDR3 DNA sequence: TGTGCCAGCAGCTCCGAGGGGACAGGCTCCTACAATGAGCAGTTCTTC.

In this sample, this clone turned up once. The CDR3 bases are TGTGCCACCAGCAGAGATACCCCCGGACCGGGGGTATGGGAGACCCAGTACTTC. Its translation: CATSRDTPGPGVWETQYF. This chain connects TRBV15 to TRBJ2-5; the D gene is possibly TRBD2 (6 bases). Trimming removed 0 bases at V and 5 bases at J, with 22 bases between. The CDR3 extends over 18 amino acids. In germline, CDR1 is LNHNV, CDR2 YYDKDF (reference sequence).

The V call is TRBV12-3 or TRBV12-4, the J call TRBJ2-3, with D unresolved. The germline V and J ends were trimmed by 6 bases and 0 bases, with 7 bases remaining between them. The CDR3 spans 13 residues. The CDR3 spells CASRGLSTDTQYF. The CDR3 region has the DNA TGTGCCAGCAGGGGCCTCAGCACAGATACGCAGTATTTT.

The rearrangement joins TRBV7-8 to TRBJ2-7; 7 positions agree with TRBD2. The germline gives CDR1 SGHVS, CDR2 FQNEAQ. V lost 3 bases, J lost 6 bases, and 8 bases stayed unmatched. The CDR3 totals 14 residues. Here the CDR3 reads CASSFLAAPGEQYF. DNA of the CDR3: TGTGCCAGCAGCTTCCTAGCGGCGCCGGGCGAGCAGTACTTC.

The chain is built from TRBV7-2 and TRBJ1-1; 11 nucleotides align to TRBD1. V lost 1 base, J lost 2 bases, and 6 bases stayed unmatched. This CDR3 has 17 amino acids. Germline CDR1 reads SGHTA; CDR2 reads FQGNSA. The CDR3 sequence is CASSLVAWTGGNTEAFF. The CDR3 coding sequence is TGTGCCAGCAGCTTAGTTGCTTGGACAGGGGGCAACACTGAAGCTTTCTTT.

The chain joins TRBV2 to TRBJ1-6; D possibly corresponds to TRBD1 (5 bases). Deletions cut 2 bases from V and 7 bases from J, with 9 bases between. This CDR3 comprises 14 residues. CDR1 and CDR2 (germline): SNHLY, FYNNEI. CDR3 DNA: TGTGCCAGCAGTGAACGGGGGGGGAATTCACCCCTCCACTTT. This encodes CASSERGGNSPLHF.

This clone came up a few times. The chain uses TRBV7-9 and TRBJ2-7; D is perhaps TRBD2 (6 bases). The CDR3 spans 11 residues. Per the germline V gene, CDR1 is SEHNR and CDR2 is FQNEAQ (reference sequence). V was pared by 8 bases and J by 7 bases, with 12 bases between. CDR3: CASSAGLEQYF. CDR3 nucleotides: TGTGCCAGCTCCGCGGGGCTTGAGCAGTACTTC. The variable domain in full, completed from reference TRBV7-9 and TRBJ2-7, reads DTGVSQNPRHKITKRGQNVTFRCDPISEHNRLYWYRQTLGQGPEFLTYFQNEAQLEKSRLLSDRFSAERPKGSFSTLEIQRTEQGDSAMYLCASSAGLEQYFGPGTRLTVT.

The chain couples TRBV10-1 to TRBJ1-1; D is perhaps TRBD1 (5 bases). The CDR3 length is 17 residues. The ends were cut back, 0 bases at V and 1 base at J, with 15 bases in the middle. Germline V CDR1 and CDR2: WNHNN, SYGVQD (reference sequence). The CDR3 DNA follows: TGCGCCAGCAGTGAGTCGGGCCAGGGAATTGAGAACACTGAAGCTTTCTTT. This codes for CASSESGQGIENTEAFF.

This rearrangement joins TRBV6-2 or TRBV6-3 to TRBJ2-3; 16 nucleotides agree with TRBD2. V trimming: 4 bases; J trimming: 0 bases; junction bases outside the gene matches: 10. In germline, CDR1 is MNHEY, CDR2 SVGEGT. The length of the CDR3 is 20 residues. In DNA, the CDR3 is TGTGCCAGCAGTTCCTCGGGACTAGCGGGGGGGCCAAGGAGCACAGATACGCAGTATTTT. This encodes CASSSSGLAGGPRSTDTQYF.

The V call is TRBV6-5, the J call TRBJ1-1, with D uncertain. V was clipped by 4 bases and J by 0 bases, with 3 bases between them. This CDR3 has 12 residues. The germline gives CDR1 MNHEY, CDR2 SVGAGI. The CDR3 spells CASSFMNTEAFF. The CDR3, as DNA: TGTGCCAGCAGTTTTATGAACACTGAAGCTTTCTTT.

The CDR3 spells CASSLAYTGAENYEQYF. CDR3 sequence (DNA): TGTGCCAGCAGCTTAGCGTACACAGGGGCCGAAAACTACGAGCAGTACTTC. The gene calls are TRBV11-2 and TRBJ2-7; 7 bases line up with TRBD1. Germline-derived CDR1 and CDR2 are SGHAT and FQNNGV. V lost 1 base, J lost 3 bases, and 12 bases stayed unmatched. There are 17 residues in the CDR3.

This rearrangement joins TRBV4-3 to TRBJ1-2; TRBD1 is a possible D gene (6 bases). The CDR3 is made up of 15 amino acids. From germline, CDR1 is LGHNA and CDR2 YSLEER. V lost 0 bases to trimming and J lost 1 base, with 9 bases between them. The CDR3 reads CASSQEDRFNYGYTF. The CDR3 nucleotides are TGCGCCAGCAGCCAAGAGGACAGATTTAACTATGGCTACACCTTC.

V is TRBV7-2 and J is TRBJ2-7, with D possibly being TRBD1 or TRBD2 (6 bases each). Germline CDR1 and CDR2: SGHTA and FQGNSA. The CDR3 loop spans 14 amino acids. Trimming took 4 bases from V and 5 from J, leaving 15 bases between them. The CDR3 nucleotides read TGTGCCAGCAGCTCTAACGGGGGCAGGAACGAGCAGTACTTC. It yields the protein CASSSNGGRNEQYF.

The V and J genes are TRBV18 and TRBJ1-4, with TRBD1 as a possible D gene (6 bases). The germline CDR1 and CDR2 sequences are KGHSH and LQKENI. The CDR3 has 17 amino acids. Deletions cut 1 base from V and 6 bases from J, with 18 bases between. CDR3 DNA: TGTGCCAGCTCACCACGGGCAGGGGAAAAGGTTGATGAAAAACTGTTTTTT. Its protein product is CASSPRAGEKVDEKLFF.

This clone was counted a single time. This chain joins TRBV21-1 and TRBJ1-5; the table assigns TRBD1, which was not confirmed against the DNA. TRBV21-1 is annotated as a pseudogene. The CDR3 runs 18 residues. The CDR3 sequence: CASSKPLGQGESNQPQHF. The CDR3 DNA reads as TGTGCCAGCAGCAAACCCCTTGGACAGGGTGAAAGCAATCAGCCCCAGCATTTT.

The chain joins TRBV5-5 to TRBJ1-1; 12 bases align to TRBD1. J lost 8 bases, V lost 3 bases, and 17 bases had no gene match. This CDR3 contains 18 residues. Looked up from germline, CDR1 is SGHKS and CDR2 is YYEKEE (reference sequence). The CDR3: CASSSRDRGQKWGREAFF. Here the CDR3 DNA reads TGTGCCAGCAGCTCCCGGGACAGGGGGCAGAAGTGGGGACGAGAAGCTTTCTTT.

The CDR3 is CASSIVPAGTGISPLHF. As DNA, the CDR3 is TGTGCCAGTAGTATAGTCCCGGCGGGGACAGGGATCTCACCCCTCCACTTT. V and J are TRBV19 and TRBJ1-6, with 9 bases aligning to TRBD1. J gave up 10 bases and V 1 base, and 11 bases lay outside the gene matches. Germline values: CDR1 LNHDA, CDR2 SQIVND (reference sequence). This CDR3 is 17 amino acids long.

On this clone: This sample includes further DNA sequences coding for the same CDR3. The chain has TRBV2 and TRBJ1-1; D possibly corresponds to TRBD1 (5 bases). CDR3 length: 13 amino acids. V lost 5 bases, J lost 5 bases, and 12 bases lay in between. The germline V gene encodes CDR1 SNHLY and CDR2 FYNNEI. CDR3 nucleotides: TGTGCCAGCAGTCCTGACAGTAATACTGAAGCTTTCTTT. Translating it yields CASSPDSNTEAFF.

This chain links TRBV19 with TRBJ2-3, with 10 bases lining up with TRBD1. Germline V CDR1 and CDR2: LNHDA, SQIVND (reference sequence). The CDR3 is 18 amino acids. V shed 3 bases, J shed 1 base, and the junction held 10 bases outside the gene matches. CDR3 amino acids: CASSMLPRQGAGTDTQYF. In DNA, the CDR3 is TGTGCCAGTAGTATGCTCCCACGACAGGGGGCTGGCACAGATACGCAGTATTTT.

V usage is TRBV9 and J usage is TRBJ2-5; 7 nucleotides match TRBD1. J was trimmed by 4 bases and V by 3 bases; bases with no gene match: 3. The V gene's germline CDR1 is SGDLS and CDR2 YYNGEE. This CDR3 spans 13 amino acids. CDR3 amino acids: CASSDGTVETQYF. The CDR3 coding sequence is TGTGCCAGCAGCGACGGGACAGTAGAGACCCAGTACTTC.

The chain carries TRBV6-2 or TRBV6-3 and TRBJ1-1, with D maybe TRBD1 (6 bases). This CDR3 contains 16 residues. Germline V gives CDR1 MNHEY, CDR2 SVGEGT. Between the trimmed V and J ends, which lost 0 bases and 4 bases, there was a span of 15 bases. The DNA for the CDR3 is TGTGCCAGCAGTTACTCCCTTACAGGGAGCGGCACTGAAGCTTTCTTT. Protein: CASSYSLTGSGTEAFF.

This clone was seen only once. The V call is TRBV2, the J call TRBJ1-5, with TRBD1 matching over 9 bases. Germline V gives CDR1 SNHLY, CDR2 FYNNEI. V lost 5 bases, J lost 6 bases, and 8 bases stayed unmatched. The CDR3 sequence is 15 residues long. This CDR3 reads CASSPSTGGVQPQHF. CDR3 bases: TGTGCCAGCAGTCCTTCGACAGGGGGGGTTCAGCCCCAGCATTTT.